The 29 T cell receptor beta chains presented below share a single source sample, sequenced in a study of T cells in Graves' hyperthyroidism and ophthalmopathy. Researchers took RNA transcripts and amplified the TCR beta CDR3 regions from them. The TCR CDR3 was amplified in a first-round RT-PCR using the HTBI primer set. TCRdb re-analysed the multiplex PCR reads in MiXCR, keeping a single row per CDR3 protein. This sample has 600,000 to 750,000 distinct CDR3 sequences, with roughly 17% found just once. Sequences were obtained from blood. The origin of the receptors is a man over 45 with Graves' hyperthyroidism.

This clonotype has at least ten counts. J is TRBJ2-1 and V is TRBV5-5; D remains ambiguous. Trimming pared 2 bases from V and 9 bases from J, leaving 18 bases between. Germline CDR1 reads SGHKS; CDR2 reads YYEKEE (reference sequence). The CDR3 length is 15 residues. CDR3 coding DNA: TGTGCCAGCAGCTTAGACACTCCGGCGGTAGGTGAGCAGTTCTTC. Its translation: CASSLDTPAVGEQFF.

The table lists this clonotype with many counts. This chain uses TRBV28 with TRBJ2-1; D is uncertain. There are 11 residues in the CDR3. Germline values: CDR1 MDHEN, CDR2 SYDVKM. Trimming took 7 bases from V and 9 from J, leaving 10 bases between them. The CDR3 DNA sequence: TGTGCCAGCACCAGGACGGGTGAGCAGTTCTTC. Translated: CASTRTGEQFF.

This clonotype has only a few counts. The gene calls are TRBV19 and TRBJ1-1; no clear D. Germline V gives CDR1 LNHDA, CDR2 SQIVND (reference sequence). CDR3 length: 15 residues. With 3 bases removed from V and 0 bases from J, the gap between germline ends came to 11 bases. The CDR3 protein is CASSILGVLNTEAFF. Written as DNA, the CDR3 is TGTGCCAGTAGTATTTTAGGAGTTCTGAACACTGAAGCTTTCTTT.

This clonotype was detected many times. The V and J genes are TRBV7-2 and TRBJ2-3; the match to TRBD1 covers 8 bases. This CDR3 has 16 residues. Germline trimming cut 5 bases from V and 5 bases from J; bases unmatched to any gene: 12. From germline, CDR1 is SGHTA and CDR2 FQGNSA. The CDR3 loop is CASSPRTGPRGDTQYF. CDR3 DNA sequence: TGTGCCAGCAGCCCACGGACAGGGCCAAGGGGAGATACGCAGTATTTT.

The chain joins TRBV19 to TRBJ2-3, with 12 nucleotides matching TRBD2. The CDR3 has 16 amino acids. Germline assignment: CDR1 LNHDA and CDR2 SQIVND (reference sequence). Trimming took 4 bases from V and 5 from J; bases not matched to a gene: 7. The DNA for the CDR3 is TGTGCCAGTAGTACCGGACTAGCGGGAAGGTTAGATACGCAGTATTTT. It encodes CASSTGLAGRLDTQYF. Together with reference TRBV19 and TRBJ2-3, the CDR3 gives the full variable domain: DGGITQSPKYLFRKEGQNVTLSCEQNLNHDAMYWYRQDPGQGLRLIYYSQIVNDFQKGDIAEGYSVSREKKESFPLTVTSAQKNPTAFYLCASSTGLAGRLDTQYFGPGTRLTVL.

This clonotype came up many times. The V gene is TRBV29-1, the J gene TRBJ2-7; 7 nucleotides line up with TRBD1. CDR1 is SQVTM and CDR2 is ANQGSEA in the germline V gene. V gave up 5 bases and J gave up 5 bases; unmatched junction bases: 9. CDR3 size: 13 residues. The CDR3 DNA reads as TGCAGCGTTAAGACAGGGAGTTCTGACGAGCAGTACTTC. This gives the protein CSVKTGSSDEQYF.

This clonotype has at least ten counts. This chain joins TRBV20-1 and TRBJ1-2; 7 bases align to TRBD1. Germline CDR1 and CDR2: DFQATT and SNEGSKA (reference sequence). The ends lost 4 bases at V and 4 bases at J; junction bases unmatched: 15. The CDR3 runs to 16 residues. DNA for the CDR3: TGCAGTGCTAAGGACAGGATTTCATCCCCGACCTATGGCTACACCTTC. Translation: CSAKDRISSPTYGYTF.

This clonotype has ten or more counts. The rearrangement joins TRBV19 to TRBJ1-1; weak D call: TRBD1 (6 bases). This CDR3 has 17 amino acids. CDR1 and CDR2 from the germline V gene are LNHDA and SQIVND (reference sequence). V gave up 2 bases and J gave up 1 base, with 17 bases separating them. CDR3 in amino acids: CASSIYPQGTRNTEAFF. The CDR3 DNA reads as TGTGCCAGTAGTATATATCCCCAGGGGACGAGGAACACTGAAGCTTTCTTT.

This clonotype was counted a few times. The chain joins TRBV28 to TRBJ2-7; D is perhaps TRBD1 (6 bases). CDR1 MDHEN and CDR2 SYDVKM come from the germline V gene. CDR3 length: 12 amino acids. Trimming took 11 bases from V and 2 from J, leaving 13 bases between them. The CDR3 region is CAAQGSTYEQYF. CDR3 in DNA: TGTGCCGCCCAGGGGTCAACCTACGAGCAGTACTTC.

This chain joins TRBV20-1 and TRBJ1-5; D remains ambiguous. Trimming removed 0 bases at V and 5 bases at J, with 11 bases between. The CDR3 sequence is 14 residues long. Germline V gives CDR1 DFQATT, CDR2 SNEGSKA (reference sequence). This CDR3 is CSARDRAAYQPQHF. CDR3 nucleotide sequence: TGCAGTGCTAGAGATCGGGCCGCATATCAGCCCCAGCATTTT.

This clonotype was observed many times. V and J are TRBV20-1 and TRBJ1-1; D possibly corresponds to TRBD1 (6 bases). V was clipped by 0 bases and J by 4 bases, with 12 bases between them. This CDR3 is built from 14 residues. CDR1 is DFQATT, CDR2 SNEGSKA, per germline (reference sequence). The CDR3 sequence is CSARDWAGVTEAFF. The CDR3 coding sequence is TGCAGTGCTAGAGATTGGGCAGGGGTCACTGAAGCTTTCTTT.

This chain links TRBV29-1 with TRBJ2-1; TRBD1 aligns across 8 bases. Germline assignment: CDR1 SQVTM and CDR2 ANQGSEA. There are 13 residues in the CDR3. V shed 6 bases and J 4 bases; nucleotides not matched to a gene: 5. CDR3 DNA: TGCAGCGTCCGGGGACAGGTATACAATGAGCAGTTCTTC. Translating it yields CSVRGQVYNEQFF.

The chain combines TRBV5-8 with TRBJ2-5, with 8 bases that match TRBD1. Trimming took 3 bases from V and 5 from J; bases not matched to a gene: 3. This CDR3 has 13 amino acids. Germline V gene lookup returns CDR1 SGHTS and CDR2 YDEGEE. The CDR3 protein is CASSSNRGETQYF. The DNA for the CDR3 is TGTGCCAGCAGCTCGAACAGGGGGGAGACCCAGTACTTC.

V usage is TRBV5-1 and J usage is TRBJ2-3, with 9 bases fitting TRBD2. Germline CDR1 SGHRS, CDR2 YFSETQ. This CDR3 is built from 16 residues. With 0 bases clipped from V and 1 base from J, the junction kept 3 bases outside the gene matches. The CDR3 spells CASSLGLAAGTDTQYF. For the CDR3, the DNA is TGCGCCAGCAGCTTGGGACTAGCGGCAGGCACAGATACGCAGTATTTT.

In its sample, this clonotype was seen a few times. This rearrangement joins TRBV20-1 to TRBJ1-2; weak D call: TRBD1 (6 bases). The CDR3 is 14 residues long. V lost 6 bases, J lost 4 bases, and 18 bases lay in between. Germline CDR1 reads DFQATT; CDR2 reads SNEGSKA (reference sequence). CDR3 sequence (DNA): TGCAGTGCACCTCGACAGGCGCTCCCCTATGGCTACACCTTC. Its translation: CSAPRQALPYGYTF.

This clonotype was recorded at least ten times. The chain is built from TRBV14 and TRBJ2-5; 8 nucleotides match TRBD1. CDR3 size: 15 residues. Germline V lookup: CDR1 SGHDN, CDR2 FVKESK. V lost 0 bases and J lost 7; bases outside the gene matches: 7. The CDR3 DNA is TGTGCCAGCAGCCAAGATGCCAGGGGGCTTGGGACCCAGTACTTC. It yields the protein CASSQDARGLGTQYF.

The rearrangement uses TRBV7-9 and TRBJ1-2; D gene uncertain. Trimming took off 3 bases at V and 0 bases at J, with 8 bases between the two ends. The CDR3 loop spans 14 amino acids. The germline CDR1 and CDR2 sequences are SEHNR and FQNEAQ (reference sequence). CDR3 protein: CASSFVGSNYGYTF. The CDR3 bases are TGTGCCAGCAGCTTCGTTGGTTCTAACTATGGCTACACCTTC.

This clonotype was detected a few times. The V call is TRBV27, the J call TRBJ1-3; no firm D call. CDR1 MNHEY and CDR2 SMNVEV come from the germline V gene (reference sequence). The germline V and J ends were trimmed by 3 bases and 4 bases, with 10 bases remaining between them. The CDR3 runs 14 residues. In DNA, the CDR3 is TGTGCCAGCAGTTTGGGCAGCCGCGGAAACACCATATATTTT. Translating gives CASSLGSRGNTIYF.

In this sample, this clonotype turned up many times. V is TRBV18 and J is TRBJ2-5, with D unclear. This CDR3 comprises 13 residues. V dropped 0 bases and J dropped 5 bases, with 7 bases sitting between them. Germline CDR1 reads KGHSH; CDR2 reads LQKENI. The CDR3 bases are TGTGCCAGCTCACCACCGATGAGGGAGACCCAGTACTTC. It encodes CASSPPMRETQYF.

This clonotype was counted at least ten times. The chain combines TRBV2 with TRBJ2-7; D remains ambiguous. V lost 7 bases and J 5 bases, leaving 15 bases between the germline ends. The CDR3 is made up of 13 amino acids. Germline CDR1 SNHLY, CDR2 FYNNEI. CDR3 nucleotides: TGTGCCAGCACTATCCGGTTTGGCGACGAGCAGTACTTC. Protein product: CASTIRFGDEQYF.

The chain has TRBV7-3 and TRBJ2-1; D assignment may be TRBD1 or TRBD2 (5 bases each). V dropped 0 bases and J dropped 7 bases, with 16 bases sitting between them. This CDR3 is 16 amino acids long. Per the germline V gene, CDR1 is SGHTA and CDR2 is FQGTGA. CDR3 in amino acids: CASSLTPWGPGNEQFF. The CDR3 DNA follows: TGTGCCAGCAGCTTAACTCCGTGGGGACCGGGTAATGAGCAGTTCTTC.

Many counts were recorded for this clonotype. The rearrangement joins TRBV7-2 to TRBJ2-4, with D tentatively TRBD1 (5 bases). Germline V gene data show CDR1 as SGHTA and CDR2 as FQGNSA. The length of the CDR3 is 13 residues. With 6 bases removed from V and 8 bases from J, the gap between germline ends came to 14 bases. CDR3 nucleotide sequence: TGTGCCAGCAGTTTCCCAGAAGGGGACATTCAGTACTTC. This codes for CASSFPEGDIQYF.

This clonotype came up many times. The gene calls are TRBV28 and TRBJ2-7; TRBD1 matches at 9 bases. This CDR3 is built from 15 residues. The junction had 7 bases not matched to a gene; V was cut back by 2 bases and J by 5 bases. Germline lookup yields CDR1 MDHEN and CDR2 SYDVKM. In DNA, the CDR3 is TGTGCCAGCAGTTTAACAGGACAGGGGTTCAACGAGCAGTACTTC. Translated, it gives CASSLTGQGFNEQYF.

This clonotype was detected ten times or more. For the CDR3, the DNA is TGTGCCAGCAGTTTCTTTACAATACTACAGGGGGATCTCTCTGGGGCCAACGTCCTGACTTTC. This gives the protein CASSFFTILQGDLSGANVLTF. This chain links TRBV28 with TRBJ2-6; TRBD1 agrees at 8 bases. V shed 3 bases and J 0 bases; nucleotides not matched to a gene: 16. The germline V gene encodes CDR1 MDHEN and CDR2 SYDVKM. This CDR3 spans 21 amino acids.

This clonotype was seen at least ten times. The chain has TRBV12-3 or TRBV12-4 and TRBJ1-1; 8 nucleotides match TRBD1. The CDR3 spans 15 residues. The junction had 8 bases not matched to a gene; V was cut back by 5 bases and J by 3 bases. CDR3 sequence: CASSPQDRVHTEAFF. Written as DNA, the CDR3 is TGTGCCAGCAGTCCTCAGGACAGGGTCCACACTGAAGCTTTCTTT.

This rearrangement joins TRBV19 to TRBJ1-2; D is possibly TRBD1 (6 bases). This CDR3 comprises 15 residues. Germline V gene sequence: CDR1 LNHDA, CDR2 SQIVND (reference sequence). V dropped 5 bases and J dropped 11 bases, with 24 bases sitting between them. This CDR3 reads CASSPDSARMGWYTF. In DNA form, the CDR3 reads TGTGCCAGTAGTCCGGACAGTGCCAGGATGGGGTGGTACACCTTC.

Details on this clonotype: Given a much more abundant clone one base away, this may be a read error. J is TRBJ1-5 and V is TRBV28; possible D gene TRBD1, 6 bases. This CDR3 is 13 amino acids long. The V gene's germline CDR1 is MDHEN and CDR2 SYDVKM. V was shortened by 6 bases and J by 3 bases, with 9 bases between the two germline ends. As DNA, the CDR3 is TGTGCCAGCAGATGGACAGTCAATCAGCCCCAGCATTTT. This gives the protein CASRWTVNQPQHF. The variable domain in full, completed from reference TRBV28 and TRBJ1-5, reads DVKVTQSSRYLVKRTGEKVFLECVQDMDHENMFWYRQDPGLGLRLIYFSYDVKMKEKGDIPEGYSVSREKKERFSLILESASTNQTSMYLCASRWTVNQPQHFGDGTRLSIL.

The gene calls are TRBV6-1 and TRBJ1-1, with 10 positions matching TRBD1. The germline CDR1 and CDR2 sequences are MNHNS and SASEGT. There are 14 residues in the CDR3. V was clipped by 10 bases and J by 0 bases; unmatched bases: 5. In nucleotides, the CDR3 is TGTGCCATCGACGACAGGGGGCTGAACACTGAAGCTTTCTTT. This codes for CAIDDRGLNTEAFF.

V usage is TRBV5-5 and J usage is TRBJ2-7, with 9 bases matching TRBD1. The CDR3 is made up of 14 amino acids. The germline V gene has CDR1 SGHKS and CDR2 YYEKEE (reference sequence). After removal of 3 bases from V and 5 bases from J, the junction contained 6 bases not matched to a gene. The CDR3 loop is CASSWGQGRNEQYF. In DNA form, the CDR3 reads TGTGCCAGCAGCTGGGGACAGGGAAGGAACGAGCAGTACTTC.